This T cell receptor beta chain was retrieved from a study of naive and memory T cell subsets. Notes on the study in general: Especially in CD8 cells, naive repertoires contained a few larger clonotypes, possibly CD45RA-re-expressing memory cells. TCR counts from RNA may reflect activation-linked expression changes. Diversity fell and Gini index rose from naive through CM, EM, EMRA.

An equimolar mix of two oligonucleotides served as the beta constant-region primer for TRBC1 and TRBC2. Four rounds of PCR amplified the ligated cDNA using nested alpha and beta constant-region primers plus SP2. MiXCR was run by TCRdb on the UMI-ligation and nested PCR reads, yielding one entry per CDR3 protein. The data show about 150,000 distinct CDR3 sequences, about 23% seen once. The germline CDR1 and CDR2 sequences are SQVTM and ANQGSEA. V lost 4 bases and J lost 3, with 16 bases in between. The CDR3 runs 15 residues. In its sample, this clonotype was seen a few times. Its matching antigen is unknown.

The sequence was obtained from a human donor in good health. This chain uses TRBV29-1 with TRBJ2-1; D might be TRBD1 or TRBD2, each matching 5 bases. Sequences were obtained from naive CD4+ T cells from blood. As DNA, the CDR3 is TGCAGCGTTGGTAGGACTGGGGCACTCTACAATGAGCAGTTCTTC. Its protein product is CSVGRTGALYNEQFF.